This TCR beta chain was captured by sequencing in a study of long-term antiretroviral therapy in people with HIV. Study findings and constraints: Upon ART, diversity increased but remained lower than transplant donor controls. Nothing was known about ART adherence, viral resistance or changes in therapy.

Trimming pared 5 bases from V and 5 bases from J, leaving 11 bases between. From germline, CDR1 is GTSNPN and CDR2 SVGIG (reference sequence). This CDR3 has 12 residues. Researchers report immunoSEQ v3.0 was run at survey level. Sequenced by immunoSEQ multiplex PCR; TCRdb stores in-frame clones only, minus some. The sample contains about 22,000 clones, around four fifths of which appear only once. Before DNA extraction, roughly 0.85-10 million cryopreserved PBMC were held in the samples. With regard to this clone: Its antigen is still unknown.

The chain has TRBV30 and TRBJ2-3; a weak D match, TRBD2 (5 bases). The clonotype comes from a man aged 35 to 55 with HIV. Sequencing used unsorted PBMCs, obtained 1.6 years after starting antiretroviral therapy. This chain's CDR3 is CAWGGWGDTQYF. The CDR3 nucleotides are TGTGCCTGGGGAGGATGGGGAGATACGCAGTATTTT.